This passage covers 6 T cell receptor beta chains from one sample sequenced in a study of blood T cell repertoires in COVID-19. The repertoire was sequenced with immunoSEQ multiplex PCR; TCRdb's copy has only in-frame clones and lacks some. Counted here are fewer than 250,000 clones, more than 75% occurring once; the ten biggest clones make up roughly 5.2%. Sample: peripheral blood. The receptors come from a woman of 80 years or more with COVID-19, enrolled during active disease.

The chain couples TRBV4-2 to TRBJ2-3, with TRBD2 matching over 7 bases. CDR3 length equals 16 residues. With V trimmed by 6 bases and J by 2 bases, 11 bases remained unmatched. The V gene's germline CDR1 is LGHNA and CDR2 YNFKEQ. The chain's CDR3 is CASSQRSGDTTDTQYF. CDR3 nucleotides: TGTGCCAGCAGTCAAAGGAGCGGGGATACCACAGATACGCAGTATTTT.

As regards this clone: This sample also contains other DNA sequences that code for the same CDR3. This chain connects TRBV27 to TRBJ2-7; 7 positions agree with TRBD1. Germline lookup yields CDR1 MNHEY and CDR2 SMNVEV (reference sequence). CDR3 length: 13 amino acids. V was clipped by 5 bases and J by 3 bases; unmatched bases: 4. CDR3 nucleotides: TGTGCCAGCAGTCTCTACAGGGGCTACGAGCAGTACGTC. It specifies CASSLYRGYEQYV.

V usage is TRBV5-1 and J usage is TRBJ1-2; 8 nucleotides match TRBD1. The CDR3 totals 14 residues. Germline assignment: CDR1 SGHRS and CDR2 YFSETQ. V lost 0 bases to trimming and J lost 8 bases; unmatched junction nucleotides: 6. For the CDR3, the DNA is TGCGCCAGCAGCTTGGAGCAGGGGGCGCGCGGCTACACCTTC. This encodes CASSLEQGARGYTF.

The genes are TRBV6-4 and TRBJ1-1; no clear D gene. The V gene lost 2 bases and the J gene lost 0 bases, with 4 bases spanning the gap. The germline gives CDR1 MRHNA, CDR2 SNTAGT. The CDR3 extends over 13 amino acids. Written as DNA, the CDR3 is TGTGCCAGCAGTGACGAGGTGAACACTGAAGCTTTCTTT. It translates to CASSDEVNTEAFF.

This clone appeared a few times. The CDR3 DNA is TGTGCCAGCAGCTTAGTACCGGGGACTGAAGCTTTCTTT. Protein: CASSLVPGTEAFF. The V call is TRBV11-3, the J call TRBJ1-1, with unresolved D. The V and J ends lost 1 base and 5 bases respectively, with 8 bases between them. The germline gives CDR1 SGHNT, CDR2 YENEEA. The CDR3 length is 13 residues. The variable domain in full, with the rest retrieved from reference TRBV11-3 and TRBJ1-1, is EAGVVQSPRYKIIEKKQPVAFWCNPISGHNTLYWYLQNLGQGPELLIRYENEEAVDDSQLPKDRFSAERLKGVDSTLKIQPAELGDSAVYLCASSLVPGTEAFFGQGTRLTVV.

This clone turned up a few times. Other DNA sequences of this sample code for an identical CDR3. This chain connects TRBV3-1 (or the pseudogene TRBV3-2) to TRBJ1-1, with 7 bases aligning to TRBD1. V lost 6 bases and J lost 5; bases outside the gene matches: 6. The CDR3 has 13 amino acids. The V gene's germline CDR1 is LGHDT and CDR2 YNNKEL (reference sequence). CDR3 region: CASSPTGVTEAFF. The CDR3 nucleotides are TGTGCCAGCAGTCCTACAGGGGTGACTGAAGCTTTCTTT.